These 26 T cell receptor beta chains were all obtained from the same sample, sequenced in a study of T cell responses to AZD1222 COVID-19 vaccine. Profiled with immunoSEQ multiplex PCR; TCRdb holds only in-frame clones, not every one. The sample lists about 120,000 clones; 87% were seen once. Sample: peripheral blood, taken 28 days after the second AZD1222 dose. The receptors derive from an adult who received the AZD1222 COVID-19 vaccine.

The CDR3 reads CASSPGPGEETQYF. The CDR3 nucleotides read TGTGCCAGCAGCCCGGGGCCAGGGGAAGAGACCCAGTACTTC. The chain employs TRBV5-5 and TRBJ2-5, with a tentative D call TRBD1 (6 bases). There are 14 residues in the CDR3. Trimming pared 4 bases from V and 3 bases from J, leaving 13 bases between. Germline V CDR1 and CDR2: SGHKS, YYEKEE (reference sequence).

This chain joins TRBV7-8 and TRBJ1-5; D remains unclear. CDR3 length: 15 amino acids. V was shortened by 1 base and J by 4 bases, with 11 bases between the two germline ends. CDR1 is SGHVS and CDR2 is FQNEAQ in the germline V gene. The CDR3: CASSLDRALNQPQHF. The CDR3 DNA reads as TGTGCCAGCAGCTTAGATAGGGCGCTGAATCAGCCCCAGCATTTT.

The chain employs TRBV9 and TRBJ2-3; possibly TRBD1 for D (6 bases). CDR3 size: 20 residues. The V end was cut by 3 bases, the J end by 0 bases, with 26 bases between. The V gene's germline CDR1 is SGDLS and CDR2 YYNGEE. The CDR3 protein is CASSARGGGAPPFSTDTQYF. The CDR3 DNA reads TGTGCCAGCAGCGCCAGGGGTGGGGGAGCTCCCCCCTTTAGCACAGATACGCAGTATTTT.

This clone has a handful of counts. The chain combines TRBV7-2 with TRBJ1-1; tentatively, D is TRBD1 (6 bases). Trimming left V 3 bases short and J 2 bases short, with 13 bases between. Germline V gene sequence: CDR1 SGHTA, CDR2 FQGNSA. The CDR3 is 15 amino acids. The CDR3 nucleotides are TGTGCCAGCAGCTTCCCGTTACAGGGAAACACTGAAGCTTTCTTT. It codes for CASSFPLQGNTEAFF.

The chain joins TRBV2 to TRBJ2-2, with D tentatively TRBD1 or TRBD2 (6 bases each). Trimming took 4 bases from V and 1 from J, leaving 13 bases between them. CDR1 and CDR2 from the germline V gene are SNHLY and FYNNEI. The CDR3 is 16 residues long. CDR3: CASSALGGLNTGELFF. CDR3 DNA sequence: TGTGCCAGCAGTGCCCTTGGGGGGCTGAACACCGGGGAGCTGTTTTTT.

The V call is TRBV5-1, the J call TRBJ2-1; 13 bases align to TRBD2. J gave up 5 bases and V 4 bases, and 6 bases lay outside the gene matches. The germline V gene encodes CDR1 SGHRS and CDR2 YFSETQ. The CDR3 extends over 16 amino acids. CDR3 coding DNA: TGCGCCAGCAGCACGACTAGCGGGGGGACGAACAATGAGCAGTTCTTC. This codes for CASSTTSGGTNNEQFF.

The chain employs TRBV3-1 (or the pseudogene TRBV3-2) and TRBJ2-5; weak D call: TRBD2 (5 bases). V shed 3 bases and J shed 5 bases, with 13 bases lying between them. The CDR3 spans 14 residues. Germline V gene data show CDR1 as LGHDT and CDR2 as YNNKEL (reference sequence). The chain's CDR3 is CASSHRTLGETQYF. DNA for the CDR3: TGTGCCAGCAGCCATCGGACTCTTGGGGAGACCCAGTACTTC.

This clone has only one observation. V is TRBV18 and J is TRBJ2-2; a possible D gene is TRBD1 (5 bases). V lost 5 bases and J lost 2, with 9 bases in between. Germline CDR1 is KGHSH and CDR2 is LQKENI. The CDR3 extends over 14 amino acids. Here the CDR3 DNA reads TGTGCCAGCTCAACGACAGCTAACACCGGGGAGCTGTTTTTT. Protein sequence: CASSTTANTGELFF.

The V gene is TRBV6-5, the J gene TRBJ1-2; 7 nucleotides align to TRBD1. Germline trimming cut 5 bases from V and 4 bases from J; bases unmatched to any gene: 7. The germline gives CDR1 MNHEY, CDR2 SVGAGI. The CDR3 is 14 residues long. The CDR3 protein is CASSPPGQSYGYTF. As DNA, the CDR3 is TGTGCCAGCAGTCCCCCGGGACAGAGCTATGGCTACACCTTC.

This clone came up a few times. V usage is TRBV7-3 and J usage is TRBJ2-5, with D tentatively TRBD2 (7 bases). V was cut by 0 bases and J by 1 base, with 12 bases left in between. Germline CDR1 SGHTA, CDR2 FQGTGA. CDR3 length equals 16 residues. CDR3 bases: TGTGCCAGCAGCTTAACGGGAGGGGGGATCCAAGAGACCCAGTACTTC. Its protein product is CASSLTGGGIQETQYF.

This chain connects TRBV6-5 to TRBJ1-6, with TRBD1 as a possible D gene (5 bases). CDR3 length equals 15 residues. Per the germline V gene, CDR1 is MNHEY and CDR2 is SVGAGI. V dropped 6 bases and J dropped 2 bases, with 11 bases sitting between them. The CDR3 is CASRQGFAYNSPLHF. The CDR3 coding sequence is TGTGCCAGCAGGCAGGGTTTCGCCTATAATTCACCCCTCCACTTT.

The rearrangement uses TRBV7-2 and TRBJ1-1, with 10 positions matching TRBD1. V lost 1 base and J lost 4; bases outside the gene matches: 3. The CDR3 contains 15 residues. Germline CDR1 reads SGHTA; CDR2 reads FQGNSA. CDR3 in DNA: TGTGCCAGCAGCTTAGTTGGGACAGGGGCCACTGAAGCTTTCTTT. Protein sequence: CASSLVGTGATEAFF.

The chain uses TRBV19 and TRBJ1-2; tentative D call: TRBD1 (6 bases). The CDR3 covers 14 residues. The germline V gene encodes CDR1 LNHDA and CDR2 SQIVND (reference sequence). V was pared by 6 bases and J by 8 bases, with 19 bases between. In DNA, the CDR3 is TGTGCCAGTAGCAAACTCTTGGGGGCGCAAGGCTACACCTTC. Its protein product is CASSKLLGAQGYTF.

V and J are TRBV2 and TRBJ1-1; the D is unclear. Looked up from germline, CDR1 is SNHLY and CDR2 is FYNNEI. The V and J ends lost 1 base and 8 bases respectively, with 29 bases between them. The CDR3 sequence is 19 residues long. CDR3 amino acids: CASSEVSSVFSGEPQEAFF. As DNA, the CDR3 is TGTGCCAGCAGTGAAGTCTCCTCTGTGTTTTCTGGGGAACCTCAGGAAGCTTTCTTT.

V is TRBV6-1 and J is TRBJ1-2; D gene uncertain. V lost 1 base and J 6 bases, leaving 9 bases between the germline ends. CDR1 and CDR2 (germline): MNHNS, SASEGT. The CDR3 is 13 residues long. CDR3 loop: CASSEVLSDGYTF. The CDR3 DNA reads as TGTGCCAGCAGTGAAGTCTTGAGCGATGGCTACACCTTC.

The chain couples TRBV7-9 to TRBJ1-3; D gene ambiguous. The CDR3 extends over 13 amino acids. CDR1 is SEHNR, CDR2 FQNEAQ, per germline (reference sequence). Trimming took off 3 bases at V and 9 bases at J, with 12 bases between the two ends. CDR3 sequence reads: CASSFAGAITIYF. The CDR3 bases are TGTGCCAGCAGCTTCGCAGGCGCTATCACCATATATTTT.

The CDR3 region has the DNA TGTGCCAGCAGTCAAAGGACGGGGACCTACGAGCAGTACTTC. This encodes CASSQRTGTYEQYF. This chain links TRBV6-5 with TRBJ2-7, with a weak D call TRBD2 (5 bases). Trimming stripped 5 bases from V and 2 bases from J, with 13 bases between. This CDR3 has 14 residues. CDR1 and CDR2 (germline): MNHEY, SVGAGI.

This chain connects TRBV13 to TRBJ1-1; D is uncertain. This CDR3 is built from 16 residues. Germline-derived CDR1 and CDR2 are PRHDT and FYEKMQ (reference sequence). Trimming took off 5 bases at V and 0 bases at J, with 16 bases between the two ends. The CDR3 bases are TGTGCCAGCAGCCGACGAATCGGCGCTTTGAACACTGAAGCTTTCTTT. Residues: CASSRRIGALNTEAFF.

The chain couples TRBV4-1 to TRBJ2-7; D may be TRBD1 or TRBD2 (6 bases each). The ends were cut back, 3 bases at V and 2 bases at J, with 17 bases in the middle. The length of the CDR3 is 16 residues. The germline V gene has CDR1 MGHRA and CDR2 YSYEKL. CDR3 amino acids: CASSQRRGTNAYEQYF. CDR3 DNA: TGCGCCAGCAGCCAGCGCCGGGGGACAAACGCCTACGAGCAGTACTTC.

CDR3 coding DNA: TGTGCCAGCAGCCCGGACAGGGTCAATGAGCAGTTCTTC. It yields the protein CASSPDRVNEQFF. This chain links TRBV7-2 with TRBJ2-1; 8 bases agree with TRBD1. CDR3 length: 13 residues. With V trimmed by 5 bases and J by 6 bases, 3 bases remained unmatched. CDR1 and CDR2 from the germline V gene are SGHTA and FQGNSA.

The genes are TRBV24-1 and TRBJ2-1; D not certain. The germline V gene encodes CDR1 KGHDR and CDR2 SFDVKD. The CDR3 runs to 13 residues. V lost 7 bases to trimming and J lost 7 bases, with 13 bases between them. This CDR3 reads CATRADAGNEQFF. The CDR3 DNA is TGTGCCACCAGGGCGGATGCTGGTAATGAGCAGTTCTTC.

The chain uses TRBV27 and TRBJ1-2; 9 bases are a match to TRBD1. This CDR3 spans 19 amino acids. Germline assignment: CDR1 MNHEY and CDR2 SMNVEV (reference sequence). The V and J ends lost 5 bases and 7 bases, in that order; junction bases with no gene match: 23. CDR3 nucleotide sequence: TGTGCCAGCAGTCCACACGGGGGGGGGACAGGGAGTCTTTGGCGTGGCTACACCTTC. Its translation: CASSPHGGGTGSLWRGYTF.

This chain uses TRBV28 with TRBJ1-4, with D uncertain. Germline CDR1 reads MDHEN; CDR2 reads SYDVKM. The ends were cut back, 3 bases at V and 1 base at J, with 3 bases in the middle. The CDR3 length is 13 residues. The DNA of the CDR3 is TGTGCCAGCAGTTTTTTAACTAATGAAAAACTGTTTTTT. Translated: CASSFLTNEKLFF.

The chain is built from TRBV24-1 and TRBJ1-6; D uncertain. The CDR3 runs 16 residues. The V gene's germline CDR1 is KGHDR and CDR2 SFDVKD. With 1 base removed from V and 4 bases from J, the gap between germline ends came to 10 bases. The CDR3 bases are TGTGCCACCAGTGATTTAGAGAATGAGTATAATTCACCCCTCCACTTT. Protein product: CATSDLENEYNSPLHF.

V usage is TRBV5-5 and J usage is TRBJ2-7; 7 bases align to TRBD2. The CDR3 has 16 amino acids. Germline V lookup: CDR1 SGHKS, CDR2 YYEKEE (reference sequence). Trimming removed 2 bases from V and 0 bases from J; junction bases left unmatched: 8. The CDR3 region has the DNA TGTGCCAGCAGCTTAGTCTTGCTAGCGGACTCCTACGAGCAGTACTTC. Its translation: CASSLVLLADSYEQYF.

This CDR3 is CSVSRGSLKSYEQYF. The CDR3 coding sequence is TGCAGCGTATCCCGGGGCAGCCTAAAATCCTACGAGCAGTACTTC. The J gene is TRBJ2-7, the V gene TRBV29-1; possibly TRBD1 or TRBD2 for D (5 bases each). Germline V gene lookup returns CDR1 SQVTM and CDR2 ANQGSEA. CDR3 length: 15 residues. V lost 6 bases and J 1 base, leaving 19 bases between the germline ends.